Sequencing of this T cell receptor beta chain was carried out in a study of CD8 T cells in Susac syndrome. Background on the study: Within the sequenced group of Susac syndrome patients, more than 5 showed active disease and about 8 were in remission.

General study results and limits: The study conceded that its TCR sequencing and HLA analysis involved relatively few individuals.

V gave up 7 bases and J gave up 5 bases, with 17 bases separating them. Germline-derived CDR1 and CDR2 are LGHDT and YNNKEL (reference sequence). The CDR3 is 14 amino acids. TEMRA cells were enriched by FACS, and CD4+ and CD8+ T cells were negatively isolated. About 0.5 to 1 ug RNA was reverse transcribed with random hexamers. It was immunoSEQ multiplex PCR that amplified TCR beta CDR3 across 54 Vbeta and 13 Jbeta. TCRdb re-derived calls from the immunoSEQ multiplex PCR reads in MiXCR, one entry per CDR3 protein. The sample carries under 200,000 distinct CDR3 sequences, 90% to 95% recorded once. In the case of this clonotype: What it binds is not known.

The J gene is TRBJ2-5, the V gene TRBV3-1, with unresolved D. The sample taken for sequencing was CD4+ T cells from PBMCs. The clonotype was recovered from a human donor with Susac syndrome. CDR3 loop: CASTPSWSGETQYF. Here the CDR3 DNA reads TGTGCCAGCACCCCTTCGTGGTCGGGTGAGACCCAGTACTTC.